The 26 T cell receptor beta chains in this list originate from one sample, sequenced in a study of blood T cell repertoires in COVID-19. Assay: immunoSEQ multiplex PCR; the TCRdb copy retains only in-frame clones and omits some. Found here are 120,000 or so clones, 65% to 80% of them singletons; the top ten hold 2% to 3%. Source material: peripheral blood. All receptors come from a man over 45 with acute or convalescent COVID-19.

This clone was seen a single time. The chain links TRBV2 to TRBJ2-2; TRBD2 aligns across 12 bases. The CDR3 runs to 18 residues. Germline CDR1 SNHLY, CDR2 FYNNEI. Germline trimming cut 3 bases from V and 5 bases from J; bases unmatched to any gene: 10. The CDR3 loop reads CASSDWLAGGPRTGELFF. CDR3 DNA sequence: TGTGCCAGCAGTGATTGGCTAGCGGGAGGGCCACGGACCGGGGAGCTGTTTTTT.

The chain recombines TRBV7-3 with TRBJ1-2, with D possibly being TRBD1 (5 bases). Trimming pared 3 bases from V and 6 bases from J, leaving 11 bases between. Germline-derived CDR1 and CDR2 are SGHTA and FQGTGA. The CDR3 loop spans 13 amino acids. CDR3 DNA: TGTGCCAGCAGCTTTTCAGGGCTCAATGGCTACACCTTC. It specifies CASSFSGLNGYTF.

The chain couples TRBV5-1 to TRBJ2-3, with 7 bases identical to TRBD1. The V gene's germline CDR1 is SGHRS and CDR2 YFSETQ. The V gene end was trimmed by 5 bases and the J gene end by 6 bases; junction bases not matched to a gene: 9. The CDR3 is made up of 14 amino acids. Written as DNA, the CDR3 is TGCGCCAGCAGTCTCGACAGGGCAACGGATACGCAGTATTTT. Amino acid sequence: CASSLDRATDTQYF.

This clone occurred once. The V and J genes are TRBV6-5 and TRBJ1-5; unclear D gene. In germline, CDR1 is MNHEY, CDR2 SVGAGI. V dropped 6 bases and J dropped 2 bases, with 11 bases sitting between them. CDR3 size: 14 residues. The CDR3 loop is CASRRLQGNQPQHF. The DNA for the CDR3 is TGTGCCAGCAGAAGACTCCAAGGCAATCAGCCCCAGCATTTT.

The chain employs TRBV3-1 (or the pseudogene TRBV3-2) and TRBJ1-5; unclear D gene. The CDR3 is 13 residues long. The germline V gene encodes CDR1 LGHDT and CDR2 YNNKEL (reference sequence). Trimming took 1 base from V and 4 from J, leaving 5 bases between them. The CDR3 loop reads CASSQGQNQPQHF. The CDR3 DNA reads TGTGCCAGCAGCCAAGGGCAGAATCAGCCCCAGCATTTT.

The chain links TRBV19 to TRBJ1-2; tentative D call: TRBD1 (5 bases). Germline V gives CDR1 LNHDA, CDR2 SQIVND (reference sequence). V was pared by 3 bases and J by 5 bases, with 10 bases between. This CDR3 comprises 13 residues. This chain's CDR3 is CASSITGTYGYTF. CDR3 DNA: TGTGCCAGTAGTATTACAGGAACTTATGGCTACACCTTC. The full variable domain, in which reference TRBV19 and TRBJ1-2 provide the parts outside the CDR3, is DGGITQSPKYLFRKEGQNVTLSCEQNLNHDAMYWYRQDPGQGLRLIYYSQIVNDFQKGDIAEGYSVSREKKESFPLTVTSAQKNPTAFYLCASSITGTYGYTFGSGTRLTVV.

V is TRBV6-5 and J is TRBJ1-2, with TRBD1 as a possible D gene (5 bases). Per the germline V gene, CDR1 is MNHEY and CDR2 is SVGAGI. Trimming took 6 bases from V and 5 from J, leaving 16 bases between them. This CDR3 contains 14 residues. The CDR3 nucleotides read TGTGCCAGCAGCGATAGCGGGACTCAGTATGGCTACACCTTC. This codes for CASSDSGTQYGYTF.

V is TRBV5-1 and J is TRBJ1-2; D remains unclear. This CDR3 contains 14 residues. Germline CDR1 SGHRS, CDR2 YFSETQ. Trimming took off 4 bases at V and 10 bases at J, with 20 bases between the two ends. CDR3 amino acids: CASSVDIVGPHYTF. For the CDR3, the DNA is TGCGCCAGCAGCGTAGACATAGTCGGTCCCCACTACACCTTC.

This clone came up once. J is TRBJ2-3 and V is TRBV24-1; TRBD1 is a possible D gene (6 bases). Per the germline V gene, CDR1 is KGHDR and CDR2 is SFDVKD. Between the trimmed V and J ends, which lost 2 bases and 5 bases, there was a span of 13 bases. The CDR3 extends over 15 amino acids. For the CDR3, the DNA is TGTGCCACCAGTGATTCCACGCAGGACAGAGATACGCAGTATTTT. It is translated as CATSDSTQDRDTQYF.

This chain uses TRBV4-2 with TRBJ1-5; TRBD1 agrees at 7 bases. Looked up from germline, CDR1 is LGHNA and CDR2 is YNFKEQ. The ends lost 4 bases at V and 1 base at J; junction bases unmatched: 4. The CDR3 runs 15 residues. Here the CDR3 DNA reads TGTGCCAGCAGCCCGCGACAGGGCAGCAATCAGCCCCAGCATTTT. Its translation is CASSPRQGSNQPQHF.

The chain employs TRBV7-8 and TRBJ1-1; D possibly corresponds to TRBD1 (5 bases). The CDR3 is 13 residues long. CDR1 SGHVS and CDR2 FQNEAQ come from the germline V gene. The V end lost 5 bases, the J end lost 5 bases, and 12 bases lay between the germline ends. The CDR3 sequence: CASSTGGGTEAFF. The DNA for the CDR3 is TGTGCCAGCAGCACCGGCGGGGGAACTGAAGCTTTCTTT. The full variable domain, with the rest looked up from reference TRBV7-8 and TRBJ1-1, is GAGVSQSPRYKVAKRGQDVALRCDPISGHVSLFWYQQALGQGPEFLTYFQNEAQLDKSGLPSDRFFAERPEGSVSTLKIQRTQQEDSAVYLCASSTGGGTEAFFGQGTRLTVV.

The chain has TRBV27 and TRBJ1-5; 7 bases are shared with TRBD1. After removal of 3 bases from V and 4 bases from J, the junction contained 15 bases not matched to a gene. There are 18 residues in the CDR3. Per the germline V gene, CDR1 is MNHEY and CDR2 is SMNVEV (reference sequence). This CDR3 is CASSFSGQTTNKNQPQHF. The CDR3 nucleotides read TGTGCCAGCAGTTTTTCGGGACAGACTACGAACAAGAATCAGCCCCAGCATTTT.

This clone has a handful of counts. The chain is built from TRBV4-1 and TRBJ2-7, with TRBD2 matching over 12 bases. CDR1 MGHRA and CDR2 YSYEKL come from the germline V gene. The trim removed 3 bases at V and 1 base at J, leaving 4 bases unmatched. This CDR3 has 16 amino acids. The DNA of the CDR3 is TGCGCCAGCAGCCATACTACTAGCGGGGGGTCCTACGAGCAGTACTTC. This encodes CASSHTTSGGSYEQYF.

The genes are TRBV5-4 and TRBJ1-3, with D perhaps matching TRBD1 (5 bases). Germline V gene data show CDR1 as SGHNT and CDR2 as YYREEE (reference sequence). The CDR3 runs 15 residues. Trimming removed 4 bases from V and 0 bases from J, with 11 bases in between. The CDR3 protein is CASSTEGVSGNTIYF. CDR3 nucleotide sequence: TGTGCCAGCAGCACTGAAGGGGTCTCTGGAAACACCATATATTTT.

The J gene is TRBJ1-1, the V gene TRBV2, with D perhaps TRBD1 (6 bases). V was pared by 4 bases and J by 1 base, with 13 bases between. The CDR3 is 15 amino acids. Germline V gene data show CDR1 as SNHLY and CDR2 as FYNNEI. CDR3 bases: TGTGCCAGCAGTGTACGACAGGCCCCGAACACTGAAGCTTTCTTT. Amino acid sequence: CASSVRQAPNTEAFF.

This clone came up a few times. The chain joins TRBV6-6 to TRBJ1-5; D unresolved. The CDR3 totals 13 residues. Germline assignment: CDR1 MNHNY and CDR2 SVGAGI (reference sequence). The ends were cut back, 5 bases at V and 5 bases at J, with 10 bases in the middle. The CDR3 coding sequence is TGTGCCAGCAGTCCCGACAAGGATCAGCCCCAGCATTTT. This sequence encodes CASSPDKDQPQHF.

CDR3 bases: TGTGCCAGCAGGGATGGACAGGGGGCGTCTTTTGAGCAGTTCTTC. Amino acids: CASRDGQGASFEQFF. The chain uses TRBV2 and TRBJ2-1; TRBD1 aligns across 11 bases. Trimming removed 6 bases from V and 9 bases from J; junction bases left unmatched: 10. This CDR3 is built from 15 residues. CDR1 is SNHLY, CDR2 FYNNEI, per germline. Filled out from reference TRBV2 and TRBJ2-1, the complete variable domain reads EPEVTQTPSHQVTQMGQEVILRCVPISNHLYFYWYRQILGQKVEFLVSFYNNEISEKSEIFDDQFSVERPDGSNFTLKIRSTKLEDSAMYFCASRDGQGASFEQFFGPGTRLTVL.

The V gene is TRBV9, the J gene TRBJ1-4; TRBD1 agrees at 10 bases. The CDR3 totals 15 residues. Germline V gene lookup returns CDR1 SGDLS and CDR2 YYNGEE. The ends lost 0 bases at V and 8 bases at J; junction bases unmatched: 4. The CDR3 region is CASSVGTGGSEKLFF. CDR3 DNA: TGTGCCAGCAGCGTAGGGACAGGGGGTAGCGAAAAACTGTTTTTT.

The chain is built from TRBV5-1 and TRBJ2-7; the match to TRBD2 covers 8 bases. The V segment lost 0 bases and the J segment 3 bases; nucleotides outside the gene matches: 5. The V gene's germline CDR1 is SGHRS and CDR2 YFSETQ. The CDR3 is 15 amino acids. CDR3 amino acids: CASSLEGLAHYEQYF. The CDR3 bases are TGCGCCAGCAGCTTGGAAGGACTAGCTCACTACGAGCAGTACTTC.

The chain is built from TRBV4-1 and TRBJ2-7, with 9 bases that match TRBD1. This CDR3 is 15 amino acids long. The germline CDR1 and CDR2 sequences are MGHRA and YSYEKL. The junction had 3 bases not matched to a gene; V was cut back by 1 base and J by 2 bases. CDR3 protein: CASSQGQGGTYEQYF. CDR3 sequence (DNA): TGCGCCAGCAGCCAAGGACAGGGGGGGACCTACGAGCAGTACTTC.

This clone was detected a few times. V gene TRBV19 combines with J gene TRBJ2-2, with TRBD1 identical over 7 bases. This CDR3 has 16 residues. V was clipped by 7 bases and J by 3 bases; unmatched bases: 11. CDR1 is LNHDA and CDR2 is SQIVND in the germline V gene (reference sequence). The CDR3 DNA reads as TGTGCCAGTACCCCAGGGGGTAGGCGGTACACCGGGGAGCTGTTTTTT. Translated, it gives CASTPGGRRYTGELFF.

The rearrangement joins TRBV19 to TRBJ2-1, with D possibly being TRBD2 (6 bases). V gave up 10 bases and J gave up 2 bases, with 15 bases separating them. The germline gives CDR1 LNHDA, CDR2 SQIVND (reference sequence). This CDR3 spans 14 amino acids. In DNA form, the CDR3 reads TGTGCCACCACCTCGGGAGAGGCCTACAATGAGCAGTTCTTC. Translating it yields CATTSGEAYNEQFF.

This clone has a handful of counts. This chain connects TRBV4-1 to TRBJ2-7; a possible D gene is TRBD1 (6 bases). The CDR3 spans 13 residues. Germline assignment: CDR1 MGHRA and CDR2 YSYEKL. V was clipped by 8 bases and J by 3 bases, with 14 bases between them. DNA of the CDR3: TGCGCCAGCGCACGACAGGCTGACTACGAGCAGTACTTC. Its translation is CASARQADYEQYF.

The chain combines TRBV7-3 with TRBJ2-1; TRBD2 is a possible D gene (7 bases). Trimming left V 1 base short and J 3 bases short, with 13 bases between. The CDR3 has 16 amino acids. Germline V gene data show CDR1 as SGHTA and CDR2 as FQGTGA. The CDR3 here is CASSLIGGVSYNEQFF. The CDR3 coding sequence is TGTGCCAGCAGCTTAATAGGGGGGGTTAGCTACAATGAGCAGTTCTTC.

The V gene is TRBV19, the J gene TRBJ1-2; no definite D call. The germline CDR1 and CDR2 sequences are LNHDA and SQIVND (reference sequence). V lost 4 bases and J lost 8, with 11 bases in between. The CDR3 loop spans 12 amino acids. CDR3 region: CASSSGGLGYTF. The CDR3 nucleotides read TGTGCCAGTAGTAGCGGAGGGCTGGGCTACACCTTC. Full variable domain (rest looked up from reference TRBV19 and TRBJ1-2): DGGITQSPKYLFRKEGQNVTLSCEQNLNHDAMYWYRQDPGQGLRLIYYSQIVNDFQKGDIAEGYSVSREKKESFPLTVTSAQKNPTAFYLCASSSGGLGYTFGSGTRLTVV.

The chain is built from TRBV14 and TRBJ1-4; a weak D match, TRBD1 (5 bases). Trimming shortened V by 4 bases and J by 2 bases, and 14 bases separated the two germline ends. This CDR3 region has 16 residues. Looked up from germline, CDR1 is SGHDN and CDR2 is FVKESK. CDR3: CASSPLSGITNEKLFF. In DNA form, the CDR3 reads TGTGCCAGCAGCCCGCTCTCAGGGATCACTAATGAAAAACTGTTTTTT.